This T cell receptor beta chain emerged from a study of cytomegalovirus exposure and HLA in healthy donors. CDR3 length: 15 residues. V lost 5 bases to trimming and J lost 5 bases, with 18 bases between them. CDR1 is SGHVS and CDR2 is FQNEAQ in the germline V gene. Amplification used 60 Vbeta primers and 13 Jbeta primers. Some clones are missing from TCRdb's copy, which holds only in-frame ones; the method was immunoSEQ multiplex PCR. Found here are about 150,000 clones, approximately 87% of them singletons; the top ten hold more than 1.5%. The source material was PBMCs. This receptor was taken from a middle-aged man in good health and CMV-seronegative. This chain links TRBV7-8 with TRBJ2-5; D is possibly TRBD2 (7 bases). The CDR3: CASSPKGGMGETQYF. The CDR3 bases are TGTGCCAGCAGCCCAAAGGGGGGGATGGGGGAGACCCAGTACTTC. The full variable domain, completed using reference TRBV7-8 and TRBJ2-5, is GAGVSQSPRYKVAKRGQDVALRCDPISGHVSLFWYQQALGQGPEFLTYFQNEAQLDKSGLPSDRFFAERPEGSVSTLKIQRTQQEDSAVYLCASSPKGGMGETQYFGPGTRLLVL.